The rows below give T cell receptor beta chains drawn from one sample of a study of CD8 T cells in ankylosing spondylitis. TCRdb re-called the 5' RACE reads with MiXCR, one entry per CDR3 protein. The sample has fewer than 500,000 distinct CDR3 sequences, roughly 27% seen once; the top ten hold 0.89%. The sequencing input was blood, either unsorted or a sorted T cell fraction (not recorded which). The source of these receptors is a male donor with ankylosing spondylitis. The CDR3 runs from the conserved cysteine through the conserved F or W. The order of the fields is CDR3 length, J gene, clone size, D gene, V gene, CDR3 DNA, CDR3 protein. D genes are given only for firm matches. The listing skips clone size in some rows; elsewhere it reads once, few, many or a size class.

len: 16; j_gene: TRBJ1-2; abundance: few; d_gene: NA; v_gene: TRBV12-3/TRBV12-4; CDR3nt: TGTGCCAGCAGTTTAAGTGGGGCGGCCGCTAACTATGGCTACACCTTC; CDR3aa: CASSLSGAAANYGYTF
len: 13; j_gene: TRBJ1-1; abundance: NA; d_gene: TRBD1; v_gene: TRBV20-1; CDR3nt: TGCAGTGGGAGACCAGGGGGCAGAATTGAAGCTTTCTTT; CDR3aa: CSGRPGGRIEAFF
len: 17; j_gene: TRBJ2-6; abundance: few; d_gene: NA; v_gene: TRBV7-2; CDR3nt: TGTGCCAGCAGCTTAGTCTCGGGGAGAGGTGGGGCCAACGTCCTGACTTTC; CDR3aa: CASSLVSGRGGANVLTF
len: 11; j_gene: TRBJ2-5; abundance: NA; d_gene: NA; v_gene: TRBV20-1; CDR3nt: TGCAGTGCTAGAGTTTACCTGGACCAGTACTTC; CDR3aa: CSARVYLDQYF
len: 11; j_gene: TRBJ1-4; abundance: NA; d_gene: NA; v_gene: TRBV29-1; CDR3nt: TGCAGCGTTGCGGGAGTTGAAAAACTGTTTTTT; CDR3aa: CSVAGVEKLFF
len: 15; j_gene: TRBJ2-7; abundance: NA; d_gene: NA; v_gene: TRBV3-1; CDR3nt: TGTGCCAGCAGCCCCCTAGGGGGGAACTCCTACGAGCAGTACTTC; CDR3aa: CASSPLGGNSYEQYF
len: 15; j_gene: TRBJ2-2; abundance: NA; d_gene: TRBD2; v_gene: TRBV19; CDR3nt: TGTGCCAGTAGGATAGCGGGGGGAAACACCGGGGAGCTGTTTTTT; CDR3aa: CASRIAGGNTGELFF
len: 15; j_gene: TRBJ2-1; abundance: few; d_gene: TRBD1; v_gene: TRBV5-1; CDR3nt: TGCGCCAGCAGCTTTTTTGGACAGGGGGACAATGAGCAGTTCTTC; CDR3aa: CASSFFGQGDNEQFF
len: 12; j_gene: TRBJ2-1; abundance: few; d_gene: NA; v_gene: TRBV6-1; CDR3nt: TGTGCCAGCAGCCACAGGGTCAATGAGCAGTTCTTC; CDR3aa: CASSHRVNEQFF
len: 14; j_gene: TRBJ1-2; abundance: NA; d_gene: NA; v_gene: TRBV4-2; CDR3nt: TGTGCCAGCAGCCAAGAACGTTTCGACTATGGCTACACCTTC; CDR3aa: CASSQERFDYGYTF
len: 15; j_gene: TRBJ1-4; abundance: few; d_gene: NA; v_gene: TRBV3-1; CDR3nt: TGTGCCAGCAGCCAAGAAGACAGGCTAAATGAAAAACTGTTTTTT; CDR3aa: CASSQEDRLNEKLFF
len: 15; j_gene: TRBJ2-3; abundance: NA; d_gene: NA; v_gene: TRBV12-3/TRBV12-4; CDR3nt: TGTGCCAGCAGTTCCATCAGGGCTATCACAGATACGCAGTATTTT; CDR3aa: CASSSIRAITDTQYF
len: 15; j_gene: TRBJ2-7; abundance: NA; d_gene: TRBD1; v_gene: TRBV7-9; CDR3nt: TGTGCCAGCAGGACTGGGACAGGGGGAGACTACGAGCAGTACTTC; CDR3aa: CASRTGTGGDYEQYF
len: 15; j_gene: TRBJ2-5; abundance: NA; d_gene: TRBD1; v_gene: TRBV3-1; CDR3nt: TGTGCCAGCAGCCAAGACAACAGGGGGCGAGAGACCCAGTACTTC; CDR3aa: CASSQDNRGRETQYF
len: 12; j_gene: TRBJ1-4; abundance: NA; d_gene: NA; v_gene: TRBV18; CDR3nt: TGTGCCAGCTCACCGCTTGGTGAAAAACTGTTTTTT; CDR3aa: CASSPLGEKLFF
len: 14; j_gene: TRBJ1-1; abundance: NA; d_gene: TRBD1; v_gene: TRBV7-9; CDR3nt: TGTGCCAGCAGCCAACAGGGGATGAACACTGAAGCTTTCTTT; CDR3aa: CASSQQGMNTEAFF
len: 14; j_gene: TRBJ2-7; abundance: few; d_gene: TRBD2; v_gene: TRBV20-1; CDR3nt: TGCAGTGCTAGGGATAGCGGGAGGTCCTACGAGCAGTACTTC; CDR3aa: CSARDSGRSYEQYF
len: 16; j_gene: TRBJ2-5; abundance: few; d_gene: NA; v_gene: TRBV15; CDR3nt: TGTGCCACCAGCAGATCACGGGGGGCAGGGGAAGAGACCCAGTACTTC; CDR3aa: CATSRSRGAGEETQYF
len: 17; j_gene: TRBJ2-1; abundance: NA; d_gene: TRBD2; v_gene: TRBV27; CDR3nt: TGTGCCAGCAGGGCCTTGACTAGCGGTAGCTCCTACAATGAGCAGTTCTTC; CDR3aa: CASRALTSGSSYNEQFF
len: 12; j_gene: TRBJ2-5; abundance: few; d_gene: NA; v_gene: TRBV10-3; CDR3nt: TGTGCCATCAGTGGGGACTCGGAGACCCAGTACTTC; CDR3aa: CAISGDSETQYF
len: 15; j_gene: TRBJ1-1; abundance: NA; d_gene: TRBD1; v_gene: TRBV7-9; CDR3nt: TGTGCCAGCAGCAGACAGGGGGCAGGGAACACTGAAGCTTTCTTT; CDR3aa: CASSRQGAGNTEAFF
len: 16; j_gene: TRBJ2-1; abundance: NA; d_gene: NA; v_gene: TRBV5-5; CDR3nt: TGTGCCAGCAGCCCCGGCCACTGGTGCTCCTACAATGAGCAGTTCTTC; CDR3aa: CASSPGHWCSYNEQFF
len: 14; j_gene: TRBJ2-5; abundance: few; d_gene: NA; v_gene: TRBV5-1; CDR3nt: TGCGCCAGCAGCTTGTCACTAGCTCGGGAGACCCAGTACTTC; CDR3aa: CASSLSLARETQYF
len: 13; j_gene: TRBJ2-3; abundance: NA; d_gene: TRBD2; v_gene: TRBV5-1; CDR3nt: TGCGCCAGCAGCCGCGGGGGATCGGATACGCAGTATTTT; CDR3aa: CASSRGGSDTQYF
len: 11; j_gene: TRBJ2-7; abundance: NA; d_gene: NA; v_gene: TRBV20-1; CDR3nt: TGCAGGGCATTTTGGGGGTACGAGCAGTACTTC; CDR3aa: CRAFWGYEQYF
len: 15; j_gene: TRBJ2-1; abundance: many; d_gene: TRBD1; v_gene: TRBV5-1; CDR3nt: TGCGCCAGCAGCCCACAGGGGAGCGGTTACAATGAGCAGTTCTTC; CDR3aa: CASSPQGSGYNEQFF
len: 15; j_gene: TRBJ1-4; abundance: few; d_gene: TRBD1; v_gene: TRBV12-3/TRBV12-4; CDR3nt: TGTGCCAGCAGTGCGGGGACAGCCGGGAAAGAAAAACTGTTTTTT; CDR3aa: CASSAGTAGKEKLFF
len: 16; j_gene: TRBJ2-1; abundance: NA; d_gene: TRBD2; v_gene: TRBV5-1; CDR3nt: TGCGCCAGCAGCTCGCTAGCGGGAGAGGTGGGCAATGAGCAGTTCTTC; CDR3aa: CASSSLAGEVGNEQFF
len: 13; j_gene: TRBJ2-5; abundance: NA; d_gene: NA; v_gene: TRBV20-1; CDR3nt: TGCAGTGCTACTCGGACGATACAAGAGACCCAGTACTTC; CDR3aa: CSATRTIQETQYF
len: 16; j_gene: TRBJ2-7; abundance: NA; d_gene: NA; v_gene: TRBV20-1; CDR3nt: TGCAGTGCTAGAGTGCCAACGGGGTCCCGCTCCTACGAGCAGTACTTC; CDR3aa: CSARVPTGSRSYEQYF
len: 16; j_gene: TRBJ2-3; abundance: few; d_gene: TRBD2; v_gene: TRBV10-3; CDR3nt: TGTGCCATCAGTTTTTCCGCGGGAGATCTCACAGATACGCAGTATTTT; CDR3aa: CAISFSAGDLTDTQYF
len: 16; j_gene: TRBJ2-7; abundance: NA; d_gene: TRBD1; v_gene: TRBV20-1; CDR3nt: TGCAGTGCTAGAGATCCCGGGAACAGGGGGGACTACGAGCAGTACTTC; CDR3aa: CSARDPGNRGDYEQYF
len: 13; j_gene: TRBJ1-2; abundance: NA; d_gene: TRBD1; v_gene: TRBV20-1; CDR3nt: TGCAGTGCGTCAGGGGGAGAAACAAGTGGCTACACCTTC; CDR3aa: CSASGGETSGYTF